This TCR beta chain was identified in a study of T cell changes during pregnancy in multiple sclerosis. Clones were read by immunoSEQ multiplex PCR, and TCRdb kept only the in-frame ones, dropping some. Among roughly 45,000 clones listed, around 90% were seen once. The CDR3 is made up of 15 amino acids. Looked up from germline, CDR1 is SGHNT and CDR2 is YYREEE (reference sequence). The junction had 2 bases not matched to a gene; V was cut back by 2 bases and J by 0 bases. This specimen consisted of peripheral blood, obtained in the second trimester of pregnancy. The V and J genes are TRBV5-4 and TRBJ2-1; 7 nucleotides align to TRBD2. The sequence was collected from a female donor in good health, enrolled as a control in a pregnancy study. CDR3 protein: CASSLAGSSYNEQFF. As DNA, the CDR3 is TGTGCCAGCAGCTTAGCGGGAAGCTCCTACAATGAGCAGTTCTTC.